The text below deals with one T cell receptor beta chain. Its target is not known. The CDR3 length is 16 residues. Trimming took 3 bases from V and 0 from J, leaving 13 bases between them. CDR1 and CDR2 (germline): SGHRS, YFSETQ. The data derive from a study of graft-versus-host responses after intestinal transplantation. Across the study: Transplant types were multivisceral, liver-intestinal, or isolated intestinal. Tacrolimus plus steroids were given to all recipients for about 3 years, preceded by anti-thymocyte globulin induction.

Whole-study results and caveats: Some GvH clones were seen earlier in gut or blood, suggesting intestinal origin. Early declines in HvG clones that occurred post-transplant were associated with peak circulating GvH clone levels.

The repertoire was sequenced with immunoSEQ multiplex PCR; TCRdb's copy has only in-frame clones and lacks some. The table includes tens of thousands of clones, about 94% detected once. The chain has TRBV5-1 and TRBJ2-1; D perhaps matches TRBD2 (5 bases). Sequences were derived from unstimulated CD4+ T cells sorted from spleen or lymph node cells, sampled before transplant. The TCR comes from a human donor who was the organ donor for an intestinal transplant. CDR3 protein: CASSYTLASSYNEQFF. The CDR3 DNA is TGCGCCAGCAGCTACACTCTAGCAAGCTCCTACAATGAGCAGTTCTTC.